This entry features one T cell receptor beta chain sequence. The data belong to a study of blood T cell repertoires in COVID-19. Study details: Spain, Italy and the United States supplied samples that represented acute and convalescent COVID-19. The cDNA or gDNA used as material had been derived from T cells, B-cell-depleted T cells, or PBMCs.

V lost 4 bases and J 4 bases, leaving 13 bases between the germline ends. From germline, CDR1 is SGHDN and CDR2 FVKESK. The CDR3 sequence is 15 residues long. Clones were read by immunoSEQ multiplex PCR, and TCRdb kept only the in-frame ones, dropping some. Of 300,000 to 400,000 clones in the sample, 65% to 90% are singletons; the top ten hold roughly 7%. Sequencing was performed on peripheral blood. This chain uses TRBV14 with TRBJ1-4; the D gene is possibly TRBD1 (6 bases). This receptor was identified in a human donor in a cohort sampled during active COVID-19. In DNA form, the CDR3 reads TGTGCCAGCAGCCCCAACAGGGCTCTTAATGAAAAACTGTTTTTT. It is translated as CASSPNRALNEKLFF.